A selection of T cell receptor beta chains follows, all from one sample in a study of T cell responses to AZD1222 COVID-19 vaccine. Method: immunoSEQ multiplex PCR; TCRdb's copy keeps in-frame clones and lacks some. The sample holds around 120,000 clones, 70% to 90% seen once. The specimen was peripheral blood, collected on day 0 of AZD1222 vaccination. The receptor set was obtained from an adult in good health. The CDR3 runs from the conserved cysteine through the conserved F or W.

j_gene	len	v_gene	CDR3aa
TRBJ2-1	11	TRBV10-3	CAISPGNEQFF
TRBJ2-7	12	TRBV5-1	CASSLVGYEQYF
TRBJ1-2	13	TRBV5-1	CASRDTGDYGYTF
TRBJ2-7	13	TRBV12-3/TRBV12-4	CASSFPGSYEQYF
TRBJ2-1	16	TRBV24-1	CATSDAHAWVDSEQFF
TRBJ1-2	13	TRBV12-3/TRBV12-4	CASSWSVNYGYTF
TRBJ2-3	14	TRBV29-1	CSVDNGISTDTQYF
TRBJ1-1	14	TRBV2	CATQKGQGNTEAFF
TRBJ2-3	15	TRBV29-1	CSVRRAGGSTDTQYF
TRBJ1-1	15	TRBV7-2	CASSLQMGGTTEAFF
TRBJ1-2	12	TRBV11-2	CASSWSSGGYTF
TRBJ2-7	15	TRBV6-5	CASRSTGTRSYEQYF
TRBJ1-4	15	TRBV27	CASSFIGGGSEKLFF
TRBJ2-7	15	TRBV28	CASSSQGASTYEQYF
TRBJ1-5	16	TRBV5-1	CASSFGTGTSNQPQHF
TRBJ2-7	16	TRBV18	CASSTITGTGSYEQYF
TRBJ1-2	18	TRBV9	CASSVEELEAPLLYGYTF
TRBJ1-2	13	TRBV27	CASSYGPPGGYTF
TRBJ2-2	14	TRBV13	CASRPQGITGELFF
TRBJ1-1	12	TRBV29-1	CSVDSGNTEAFF
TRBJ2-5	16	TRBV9	CASSDPHRGRVETQYF
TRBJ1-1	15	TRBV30	CAWKLLGGRSTEAFF
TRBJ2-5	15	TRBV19	CASSTLWDSTETQYF
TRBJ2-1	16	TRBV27	CASSSSSGGLDNEQFF
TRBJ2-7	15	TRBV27	CASSSGGRAPREQYF
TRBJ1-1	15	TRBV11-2	CASSLEGTVNTEAFF
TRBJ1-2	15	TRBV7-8	CASSLSSREHYGYTF
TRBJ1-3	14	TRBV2	CASSAQGSGNTIYF
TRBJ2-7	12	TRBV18	CASSPGTYEQYF
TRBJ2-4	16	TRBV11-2	CASSSPTGIAKNIQYF
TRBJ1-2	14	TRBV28	CASSSQDGNYGYTF
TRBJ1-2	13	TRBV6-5	CASSSTGNLGYTF
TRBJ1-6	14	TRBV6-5	CASRGGALGSPLHF
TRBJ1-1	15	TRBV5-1	CASSLAGQGGTEAFF
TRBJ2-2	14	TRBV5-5	CASDRRGDTGELFF
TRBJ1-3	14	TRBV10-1	CASSADVLGNTIYF
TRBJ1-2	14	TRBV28	CASSLLGGAGGYTF
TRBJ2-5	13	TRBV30	CAWSAGAQETQYF
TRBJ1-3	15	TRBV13	CASSAGTGVGNTIYF
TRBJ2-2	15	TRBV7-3	CASSFRGPNTGELFF
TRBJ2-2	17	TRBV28	CASSPEASGSGKGELFF
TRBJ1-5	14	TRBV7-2	CASSLGQPISAQHF
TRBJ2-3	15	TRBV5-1	CASSFGVGVPDTQYF
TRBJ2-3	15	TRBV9	CASSVGTSGIDTQYF
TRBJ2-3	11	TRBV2	CASSVYDTQYF
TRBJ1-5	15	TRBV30	CAWTRGGRSNQPQHF
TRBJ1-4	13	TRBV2	CASSNTHGEKLFF
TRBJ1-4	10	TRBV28	CASKLEKLFF
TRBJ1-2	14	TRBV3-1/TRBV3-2	CASSQQTGPYGYTF
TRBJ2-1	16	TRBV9	CASSPRPGTAYNEQFF
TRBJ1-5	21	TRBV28	CASSSRTSGKGLIIGNQPQHF
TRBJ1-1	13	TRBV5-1	CASSLGIHTEAFF
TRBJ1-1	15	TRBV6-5	CASSYSTGIGTEAFF
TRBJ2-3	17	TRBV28	CASSETSGSPSTDTQYF
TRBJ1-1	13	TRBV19	CASILQGNTEAFF
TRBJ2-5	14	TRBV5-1	CASSFRQGQETQYF